These 27 T cell receptor beta chains came from one sample sequenced in a study of T cell responses to AZD1222 COVID-19 vaccine. The table came from immunoSEQ multiplex PCR; TCRdb's copy has only in-frame clones and leaves some out. The sample has some 150,000 clones, around 94% seen once. The sequencing used peripheral blood, collected on day 0 of AZD1222 vaccination. The receptors were sampled from an adult in good health.

V gene TRBV5-4 combines with J gene TRBJ2-1; 9 bases map to TRBD1. The V gene end was trimmed by 2 bases and the J gene end by 3 bases; junction bases not matched to a gene: 3. This CDR3 is built from 15 residues. Germline-derived CDR1 and CDR2 are SGHNT and YYREEE (reference sequence). For the CDR3, the DNA is TGTGCCAGCAGCTTTCCGGGACAGGGCTACAATGAGCAGTTCTTC. Residues: CASSFPGQGYNEQFF. The variable domain in full, completed from reference TRBV5-4 and TRBJ2-1, reads ETGVTQSPTHLIKTRGQQVTLRCSSQSGHNTVSWYQQALGQGPQFIFQYYREEENGRGNFPPRFSGLQFPNYSSELNVNALELDDSALYLCASSFPGQGYNEQFFGPGTRLTVL.

The chain links TRBV28 to TRBJ1-2; no definite D call. The V end lost 10 bases, the J end lost 7 bases, and 13 bases lay between the germline ends. Per germline, CDR1 MDHEN and CDR2 SYDVKM. This CDR3 has 11 residues. The CDR3 coding sequence is TGTGCCAACCAAGGTTCTGGTGGCTACACCTTC. Amino acids: CANQGSGGYTF.

This clone was seen once. The chain uses TRBV18 and TRBJ1-2, with TRBD1 identical over 8 bases. CDR3 length equals 14 residues. Germline V gene lookup returns CDR1 KGHSH and CDR2 LQKENI. V was clipped by 3 bases and J by 3 bases; unmatched bases: 3. The CDR3 is CASSPTGVDYGYTF. The CDR3 coding sequence is TGTGCCAGCTCACCGACAGGGGTGGACTATGGCTACACCTTC.

The CDR3 DNA reads as TGTGCCAGCAGCCCCCGGGGAGGACGGTGGGGAGAGACCCAGTACTTC. Its protein product is CASSPRGGRWGETQYF. The chain has TRBV7-2 and TRBJ2-5; TRBD2 is a possible D gene (6 bases). The V gene lost 5 bases and the J gene lost 4 bases, with 20 bases spanning the gap. Germline assignment: CDR1 SGHTA and CDR2 FQGNSA. This CDR3 has 16 residues.

The chain has TRBV16 and TRBJ1-2, with unresolved D. This CDR3 region has 15 residues. V was clipped by 4 bases and J by 3 bases, with 15 bases between them. The germline V gene has CDR1 KGHSY and CDR2 FQNENV. The CDR3 sequence: CASSPDIGGYYGYTF. The CDR3 coding sequence is TGTGCCAGCAGCCCCGATATTGGTGGGTACTATGGCTACACCTTC.

The chain is built from TRBV7-6 and TRBJ2-2; D perhaps matches TRBD2 (6 bases). CDR3 length equals 18 residues. Trimming left V 1 base short and J 2 bases short, with 17 bases between. Per germline, CDR1 SGHVS and CDR2 FNYEAQ. CDR3 amino acids: CASSLELGGTVNTGELFF. CDR3 DNA: TGTGCCAGCAGCTTAGAACTTGGAGGGACGGTAAACACCGGGGAGCTGTTTTTT.

The V gene is TRBV3-1 (or the pseudogene TRBV3-2), the J gene TRBJ2-5; D might be TRBD1 or TRBD2, each matching 7 bases. Germline V lookup: CDR1 LGHDT, CDR2 YNNKEL (reference sequence). This CDR3 is built from 18 residues. V was clipped by 4 bases and J by 10 bases, with 31 bases between them. The CDR3 sequence is CASSPTSQGGGPRGGQYF. The CDR3 nucleotides read TGTGCCAGCAGCCCTACCAGCCAGGGGGGAGGGCCGAGGGGAGGCCAGTACTTC.

The chain links TRBV5-6 to TRBJ2-5; D is ambiguous. The CDR3 loop spans 17 amino acids. Germline lookup yields CDR1 SGHDT and CDR2 YYEEEE. V was clipped by 2 bases and J by 3 bases, with 20 bases between them. CDR3 region: CASSLGFGRPEKETQYF. In DNA, the CDR3 is TGTGCCAGCAGCTTAGGGTTCGGCAGACCGGAAAAAGAGACCCAGTACTTC. Complete variable domain (other parts from reference TRBV5-6 and TRBJ2-5): DAGVTQSPTHLIKTRGQQVTLRCSPKSGHDTVSWYQQALGQGPQFIFQYYEEEERQRGNFPDRFSGHQFPNYSSELNVNALLLGDSALYLCASSLGFGRPEKETQYFGPGTRLLVL.

The chain couples TRBV12-3 or TRBV12-4 to TRBJ1-4; D remains ambiguous. The ends were cut back, 7 bases at V and 8 bases at J, with 11 bases in the middle. The CDR3 sequence is 12 residues long. CDR3 loop: CASNSGGEKLFF. For the CDR3, the DNA is TGTGCCAGCAATTCGGGCGGAGAAAAACTGTTTTTT.

The V and J genes are TRBV7-2 and TRBJ2-1, with D unresolved. The CDR3 is 15 residues long. Germline V gene data show CDR1 as SGHTA and CDR2 as FQGNSA. V was shortened by 5 bases and J by 0 bases, with 11 bases between the two germline ends. The CDR3 region is CASSPRLSSYNEQFF. In DNA form, the CDR3 reads TGTGCCAGCAGCCCCCGCCTTAGCTCCTACAATGAGCAGTTCTTC.

The V and J genes are TRBV4-1 and TRBJ2-1; 7 bases agree with TRBD2. Germline lookup yields CDR1 MGHRA and CDR2 YSYEKL. Trimming removed 2 bases from V and 12 bases from J; junction bases left unmatched: 10. This CDR3 has 14 residues. The CDR3 bases are TGCGCCAGCAGCCAACCGAACAGACTAGCCGCGCAGTTCTTC. The encoded protein is CASSQPNRLAAQFF.

The rearrangement links TRBV10-1 to TRBJ1-2, with 7 positions matching TRBD1. The CDR3 totals 11 residues. Trimming at V came to 9 bases and at J to 5 bases, leaving 3 bases not matched to a gene. In germline, CDR1 is WNHNN, CDR2 SYGVQD (reference sequence). The CDR3 protein is CARGTDYGYTF. CDR3 sequence (DNA): TGCGCCAGGGGGACAGATTATGGCTACACCTTC.

The chain couples TRBV28 to TRBJ1-2; no clear D. Deletions cut 5 bases from V and 5 bases from J, with 9 bases between. Germline V CDR1 and CDR2: MDHEN, SYDVKM. This CDR3 has 12 residues. CDR3 coding DNA: TGTGCCAGCAGTCACGACCGATATGGCTACACCTTC. It yields the protein CASSHDRYGYTF.

The chain links TRBV4-3 to TRBJ1-1; 8 positions match TRBD1. The J segment lost 4 bases and the V segment lost 3 bases, leaving 7 bases of the junction unmatched. Germline CDR1 is LGHNA and CDR2 is YSLEER. CDR3 length: 15 amino acids. CDR3 amino acids: CASSHSGQGGTEAFF. The DNA of the CDR3 is TGCGCCAGCAGCCACTCTGGACAGGGTGGCACTGAAGCTTTCTTT.

This chain uses TRBV21-1 with TRBJ2-1. TRBV21-1 is classified as a pseudogene. This CDR3 has 14 amino acids. In DNA, the CDR3 is TGTGCCAGCAGCAAAGGACCCCTACCGCATGAGCAGTTCTTC. This translates into CASSKGPLPHEQFF.

The chain uses TRBV7-2 and TRBJ2-1, with D unclear. Germline V gene sequence: CDR1 SGHTA, CDR2 FQGNSA. The CDR3 is 12 amino acids. Trimming removed 4 bases at V and 10 bases at J, with 11 bases between. CDR3 sequence (DNA): TGTGCCAGCAGCTCTTGGGCCGGCGAGCAGTTCTTC. It yields the protein CASSSWAGEQFF.

This chain uses TRBV9 with TRBJ1-4; D is perhaps TRBD1 (6 bases). The CDR3 has 13 residues. V lost 3 bases to trimming and J lost 8 bases, with 11 bases between them. Germline V CDR1 and CDR2: SGDLS, YYNGEE. The DNA of the CDR3 is TGTGCCAGCAGCGGACAGGAGGAAGAAAAACTGTTTTTT. It encodes CASSGQEEEKLFF.

The chain recombines TRBV6-5 with TRBJ2-2; perhaps TRBD1 as D (6 bases). CDR1 MNHEY and CDR2 SVGAGI come from the germline V gene. This CDR3 has 16 amino acids. The V end lost 8 bases, the J end lost 3 bases, and 19 bases lay between the germline ends. The CDR3 loop reads CASGSYRAGYTGELFF. CDR3 bases: TGTGCCAGCGGTTCCTACAGGGCAGGGTACACCGGGGAGCTGTTTTTT.

The chain carries TRBV19 and TRBJ1-6; D unresolved. The CDR3 spans 13 residues. With 5 bases removed from V and 8 bases from J, the gap between germline ends came to 10 bases. Germline V gives CDR1 LNHDA, CDR2 SQIVND (reference sequence). Here the CDR3 DNA reads TGTGCCAGTAGTGCCGCCGCGGATTCACCCCTCCACTTT. It yields the protein CASSAAADSPLHF. The whole variable domain, remainder taken from reference TRBV19 and TRBJ1-6, is DGGITQSPKYLFRKEGQNVTLSCEQNLNHDAMYWYRQDPGQGLRLIYYSQIVNDFQKGDIAEGYSVSREKKESFPLTVTSAQKNPTAFYLCASSAAADSPLHFGNGTRLTVT.

This clone was found once. The junction departs from germline at one end; a sequencing error may be responsible. The V gene is TRBV27, the J gene TRBJ1-4; 11 positions agree with TRBD1. Per germline, CDR1 MNHEY and CDR2 SMNVEV (reference sequence). The CDR3 sequence is 15 residues long. Here the CDR3 DNA reads TGTGCCAGCAGTTCCGGACAGGGGGCTAATGGAAAACTGTTTTTT. Translation: CASSSGQGANGKLFF.

V and J are TRBV6-5 and TRBJ1-6, with no clear D. V lost 2 bases to trimming and J lost 0 bases, with 8 bases between them. Germline values: CDR1 MNHEY, CDR2 SVGAGI. The CDR3 has 16 amino acids. CDR3: CASSYGWSSYNSPLHF. The DNA for the CDR3 is TGTGCCAGCAGTTACGGTTGGAGCTCCTATAATTCACCCCTCCACTTT.

The J gene is TRBJ2-6, the V gene TRBV28; unclear D gene. The CDR3 is 19 residues long. The germline V gene encodes CDR1 MDHEN and CDR2 SYDVKM. Trimming took off 4 bases at V and 2 bases at J, with 21 bases between the two ends. CDR3 in DNA: TGTGCCAGCAGTTCCCTGTGGTTGAAGGGAAGCGCTGGGGCCAACGTCCTGACTTTC. It specifies CASSSLWLKGSAGANVLTF.

This chain links TRBV3-1 (or the pseudogene TRBV3-2) with TRBJ1-5; 11 bases map to TRBD1. Germline V lookup: CDR1 LGHDT, CDR2 YNNKEL (reference sequence). Unmatched junction bases numbered 3, after V lost 10 bases and J lost 7 bases. CDR3 size: 12 residues. The CDR3 nucleotides read TGTGCCACGGGACAGGGGGACCAGCCCCAGCATTTT. Translated: CATGQGDQPQHF.

CDR3 protein: CASSFWGGETQYF. CDR3 in DNA: TGTGCCAGCAGCTTCTGGGGGGGCGAGACCCAGTACTTC. The chain recombines TRBV7-9 with TRBJ2-5, with D perhaps TRBD2 (7 bases). Looked up from germline, CDR1 is SEHNR and CDR2 is FQNEAQ (reference sequence). The CDR3 is 13 amino acids. Trimming took 3 bases from V and 5 from J, leaving 10 bases between them.

V is TRBV11-2 and J is TRBJ1-1; a weak D match, TRBD1 (5 bases). V was clipped by 3 bases and J by 0 bases, with 8 bases between them. In germline, CDR1 is SGHAT, CDR2 FQNNGV. The CDR3 is made up of 14 amino acids. The chain's CDR3 is CASSLGPLNTEAFF. The CDR3 DNA sequence: TGTGCCAGCAGCTTGGGACCCTTGAACACTGAAGCTTTCTTT.

The CDR3 is CASSSLSGGYNEQFF. DNA of the CDR3: TGTGCCAGCAGCTCATTAAGCGGGGGTTACAATGAGCAGTTCTTC. The gene calls are TRBV7-3 and TRBJ2-1, with 8 bases aligning to TRBD2. V was pared by 4 bases and J by 4 bases, with 6 bases of the junction left unmatched. The CDR3 covers 15 residues. Germline CDR1 SGHTA, CDR2 FQGTGA.

The genes are TRBV6-4 and TRBJ1-6, with D perhaps TRBD1 (6 bases). Trimming took off 6 bases at V and 6 bases at J, with 21 bases between the two ends. The CDR3 consists of 17 residues. From germline, CDR1 is MRHNA and CDR2 SNTAGT. The CDR3 sequence: CASRDRFRGVANSPLHF. Here the CDR3 DNA reads TGTGCCAGCAGAGACCGATTCAGGGGTGTAGCTAATTCACCCCTCCACTTT.